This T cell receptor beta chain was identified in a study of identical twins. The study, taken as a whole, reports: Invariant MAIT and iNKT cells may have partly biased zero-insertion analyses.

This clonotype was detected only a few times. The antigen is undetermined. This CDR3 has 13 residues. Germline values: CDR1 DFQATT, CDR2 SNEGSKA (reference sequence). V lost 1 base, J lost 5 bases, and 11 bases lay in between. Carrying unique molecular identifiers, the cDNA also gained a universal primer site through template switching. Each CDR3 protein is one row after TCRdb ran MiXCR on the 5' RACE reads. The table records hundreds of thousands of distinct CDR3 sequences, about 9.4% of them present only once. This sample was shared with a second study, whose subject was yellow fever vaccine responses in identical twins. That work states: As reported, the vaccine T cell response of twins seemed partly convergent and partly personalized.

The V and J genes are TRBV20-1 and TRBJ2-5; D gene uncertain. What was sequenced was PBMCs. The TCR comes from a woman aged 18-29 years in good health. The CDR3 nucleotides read TGCAGTGCTAGAGTGTTAGGGTTGGAGACCCAGTACTTC. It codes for CSARVLGLETQYF.